This TCR beta chain was recovered during a study of T-cell memory formation after mild COVID-19. The CDR3 totals 15 residues. Per germline, CDR1 SEHNR and CDR2 FQNEAQ (reference sequence). Deletions cut 1 base from V and 2 bases from J, with 9 bases between. MiXCR, run by TCRdb on the 5' RACE reads, gives a single entry per CDR3 protein. The sample records about 350,000 distinct CDR3 sequences, approximately 14% being singletons. The receptor's source is a man aged 18 to 30 who had mild COVID-19 (a few samples of this study predate the infection). Cell type and time point are not known. The chain couples TRBV7-9 to TRBJ2-1, with unresolved D. Sequencing used PBMCs or a T cell subset sorted from them (not recorded which). CDR3 residues: CASSLVSGTYNEQFF. CDR3 bases: TGTGCCAGCAGCTTAGTCTCCGGTACCTACAATGAGCAGTTCTTC.